This T cell receptor (beta chain) was documented in a study of cytotoxic CD8 clonotypes in ibrutinib-treated CLL. Only in-frame clones appear in the TCRdb table, and some are missing; sequencing was by immunoSEQ multiplex PCR. The data hold roughly 250,000 clones, with 60% to 75% observed a single time. The input for sequencing was PBMCs, taken after 24 months of ibrutinib treatment. This sequence originates from a human donor with chronic lymphocytic leukemia.

The CDR3 DNA reads TGTGCCAGCAGTGAAAAAGGGACTAGTTTGTACGAGCAGTACTTC. This codes for CASSEKGTSLYEQYF. The chain is built from TRBV6-1 and TRBJ2-7, with TRBD2 matching over 8 bases. The trim removed 2 bases at V and 4 bases at J, leaving 7 bases unmatched. This CDR3 has 15 amino acids. Germline lookup yields CDR1 MNHNS and CDR2 SASEGT.